The clone carrying this T cell receptor (beta chain) is a singleton in its sample. Profiled with immunoSEQ multiplex PCR; TCRdb holds only in-frame clones, not every one. Of 270,000 or so clones listed, about 89% were seen once; the top ten hold about 4.6%. These data are taken from a study of blood T cell repertoires in COVID-19. The receptor was derived from a man aged 40-49 years with acute or convalescent COVID-19. Input material: peripheral blood.

The DNA for the CDR3 is TGTGCCAGCAATAGTCCTAACAGGTGCCCTTACAATGAGCAGTTCTTC. The encoded protein is CASNSPNRCPYNEQFF. J is TRBJ2-1 and V is TRBV6-4; possibly TRBD1 for D (5 bases). The ends were cut back, 7 bases at V and 4 bases at J, with 20 bases in the middle. The CDR3 is 16 amino acids. CDR1 MRHNA and CDR2 SNTAGT come from the germline V gene.